Shown below are 9 T cell receptor beta chains from a single sample sequenced in a study of CD8 T cells in ankylosing spondylitis. Study-wide findings and caveats: For ankylosing spondylitis blood, a TCR beta motif of about 8 highly homologous variants appeared characteristic.

No antigen is known for these receptors. TCRdb recomputed calls from the 5' RACE reads with MiXCR, one row per CDR3 protein. The sample lists about 510,000 distinct CDR3 sequences, approximately 5.3% seen once, with approximately 4% in the top ten. The sequenced sample consisted of blood, either unsorted or a sorted T cell fraction (not recorded which). These receptors were obtained from a male donor with ankylosing spondylitis.

This clonotype showed up many times. CDR3 protein: CATSEPPGQGTDTQYF. DNA of the CDR3: TGTGCCACCAGTGAACCACCGGGACAGGGAACAGATACGCAGTATTTT. The J gene is TRBJ2-3, the V gene TRBV24-1; 9 bases agree with TRBD1. Germline CDR1 is KGHDR and CDR2 is SFDVKD. The CDR3 has 16 amino acids. Germline trimming cut 4 bases from V and 3 bases from J; bases unmatched to any gene: 7.

V and J are TRBV5-5 and TRBJ2-1, with D unresolved. Trimming stripped 9 bases from V and 6 bases from J, with 19 bases between. This CDR3 contains 14 residues. The germline V gene encodes CDR1 SGHKS and CDR2 YYEKEE (reference sequence). CDR3 DNA sequence: TGTGCCATGGGCCTGGGCCTAACCTGCAATGAGCAGTTCTTC. Its translation is CAMGLGLTCNEQFF.

With regard to this clonotype: At one end, the junction sequence differs from germline, possibly due to a read error. The CDR3 loop reads CASRRVGTDTRYF. CDR3 DNA: TGTGCCAGCAGGAGGGTCGGCACAGATACGCGGTATTTT. V and J are TRBV6-6 and TRBJ2-3; D possibly corresponds to TRBD2 (5 bases). Germline loops: CDR1 MNHNY, CDR2 SVGAGI (reference sequence). The CDR3 has 13 amino acids.

The chain has TRBV7-6 and TRBJ2-3; TRBD1 matches at 8 bases. J was trimmed by 1 base and V by 5 bases; bases with no gene match: 8. Germline loops: CDR1 SGHVS, CDR2 FNYEAQ. The CDR3 spans 16 residues. CDR3 loop: CASSPFGQGRTDTQYF. The CDR3 region has the DNA TGTGCCAGCAGCCCCTTCGGACAGGGCCGCACAGATACGCAGTATTTT.

This clonotype appeared many times. The chain has TRBV5-1 and TRBJ2-2; possible D gene TRBD1, 6 bases. Germline-derived CDR1 and CDR2 are SGHRS and YFSETQ. CDR3 length: 16 amino acids. V lost 0 bases and J lost 2, with 11 bases in between. This chain's CDR3 is CASSLGGGQNTGELFF. DNA for the CDR3: TGCGCCAGCAGCTTGGGTGGGGGCCAAAACACCGGGGAGCTGTTTTTT.

This clonotype was seen many times. The chain joins TRBV27 to TRBJ2-2; either TRBD1 or TRBD2 may fit D (5 bases each). The V end lost 5 bases, the J end lost 2 bases, and 15 bases lay between the germline ends. Per the germline V gene, CDR1 is MNHEY and CDR2 is SMNVEV (reference sequence). CDR3 size: 16 residues. The CDR3 bases are TGTGCCAGCAGTCTAACCGGGACGGTCAACACCGGGGAGCTGTTTTTT. It yields the protein CASSLTGTVNTGELFF.

This clonotype was seen ten or more times. This chain connects TRBV9 to TRBJ1-3; D is ambiguous. The CDR3 loop spans 14 amino acids. The ends were cut back, 5 bases at V and 9 bases at J, with 18 bases in the middle. CDR1 and CDR2 (germline): SGDLS, YYNGEE. The DNA of the CDR3 is TGTGCCAGCAGTTCTCAGGTTACTGAAAGCACCATATATTTT. Its protein product is CASSSQVTESTIYF.

Comment on this clonotype: It may be a read error: a sequence one base away is much more abundant. The genes are TRBV7-2 and TRBJ2-7; the D gene is possibly TRBD2 (6 bases). The CDR3 totals 15 residues. The germline V gene encodes CDR1 SGHTA and CDR2 FQGNSA. The CDR3 sequence: CASSLVGRGPYEEYF. CDR3 DNA sequence: TGTGCCAGCAGCTTAGTCGGGAGAGGGCCCTACGAGGAGTACTTC.

This clonotype appeared many times. CDR3 sequence reads: CASSHRIRGTFDEQFF. In DNA form, the CDR3 reads TGCGCCAGCAGCCATCGGATCAGAGGGACGTTCGATGAGCAGTTCTTC. The rearrangement joins TRBV4-3 to TRBJ2-1, with D possibly being TRBD1 or TRBD2 (5 bases each). Looked up from germline, CDR1 is LGHNA and CDR2 is YSLEER. The CDR3 length is 16 residues. V was trimmed by 3 bases and J by 8 bases, leaving 20 bases between them.